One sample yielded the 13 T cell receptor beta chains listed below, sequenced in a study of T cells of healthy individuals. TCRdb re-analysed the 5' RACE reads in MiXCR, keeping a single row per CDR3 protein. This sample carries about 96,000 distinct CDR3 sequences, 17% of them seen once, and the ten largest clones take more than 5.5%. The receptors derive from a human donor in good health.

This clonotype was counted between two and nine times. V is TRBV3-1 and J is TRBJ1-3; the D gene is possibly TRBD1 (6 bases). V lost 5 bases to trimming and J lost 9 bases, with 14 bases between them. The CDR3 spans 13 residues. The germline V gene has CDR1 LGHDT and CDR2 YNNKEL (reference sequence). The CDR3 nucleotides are TGTGCCAGCAGCAAAAGCCAGGGGAGCACCATATATTTT. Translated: CASSKSQGSTIYF.

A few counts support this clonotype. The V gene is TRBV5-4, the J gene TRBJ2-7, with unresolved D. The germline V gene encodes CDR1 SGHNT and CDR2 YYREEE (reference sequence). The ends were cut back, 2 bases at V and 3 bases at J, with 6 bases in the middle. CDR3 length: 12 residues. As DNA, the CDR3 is TGTGCCAGCAGCTTTGGGGACTACGAGCAGTACTTC. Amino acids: CASSFGDYEQYF.

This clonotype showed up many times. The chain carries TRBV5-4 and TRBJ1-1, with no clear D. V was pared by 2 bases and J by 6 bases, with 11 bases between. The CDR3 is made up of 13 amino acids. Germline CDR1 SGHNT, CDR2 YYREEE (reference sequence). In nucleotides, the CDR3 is TGTGCCAGCAGCTTCGGCGGTGGGCCTGAAGCTTTCTTT. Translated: CASSFGGGPEAFF.

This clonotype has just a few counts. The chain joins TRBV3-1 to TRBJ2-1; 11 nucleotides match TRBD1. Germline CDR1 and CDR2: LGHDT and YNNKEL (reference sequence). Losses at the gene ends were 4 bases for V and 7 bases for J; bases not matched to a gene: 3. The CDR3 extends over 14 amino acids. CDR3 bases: TGTGCCAGCAGCCCGGGACAGGGGGTGAATGAGCAGTTCTTC. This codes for CASSPGQGVNEQFF.

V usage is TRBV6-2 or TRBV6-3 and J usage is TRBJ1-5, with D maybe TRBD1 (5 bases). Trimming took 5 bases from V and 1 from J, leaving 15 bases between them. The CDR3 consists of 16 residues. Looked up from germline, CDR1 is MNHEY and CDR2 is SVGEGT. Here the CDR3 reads CASSDRDGGSNQPQHF. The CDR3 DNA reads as TGTGCCAGCAGTGACCGGGACGGGGGGAGCAATCAGCCCCAGCATTTT.

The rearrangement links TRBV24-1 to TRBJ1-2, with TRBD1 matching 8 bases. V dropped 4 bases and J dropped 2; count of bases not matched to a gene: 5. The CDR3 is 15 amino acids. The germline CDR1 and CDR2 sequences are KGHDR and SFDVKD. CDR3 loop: CATSDSWDRNYGYTF. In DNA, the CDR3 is TGTGCCACCAGTGACTCTTGGGACAGGAACTATGGCTACACCTTC.

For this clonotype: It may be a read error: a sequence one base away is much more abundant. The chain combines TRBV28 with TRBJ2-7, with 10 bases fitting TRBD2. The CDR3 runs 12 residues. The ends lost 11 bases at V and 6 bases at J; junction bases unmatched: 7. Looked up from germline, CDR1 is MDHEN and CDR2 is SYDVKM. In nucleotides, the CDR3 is TGTGCCGTATCTAGCGGGGGCTTCGAGCAGTACTTC. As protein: CAVSSGGFEQYF.

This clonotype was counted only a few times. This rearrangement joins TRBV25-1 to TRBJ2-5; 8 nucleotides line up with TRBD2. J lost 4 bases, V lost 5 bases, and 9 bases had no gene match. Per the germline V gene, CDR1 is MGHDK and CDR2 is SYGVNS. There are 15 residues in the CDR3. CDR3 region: CASSRGGGGGETQYF. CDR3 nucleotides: TGTGCCAGCAGTCGGGGGGGCGGAGGAGGAGAGACCCAGTACTTC. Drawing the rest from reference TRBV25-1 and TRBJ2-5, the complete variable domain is EADIYQTPRYLVIGTGKKITLECSQTMGHDKMYWYQQDPGMELHLIHYSYGVNSTEKGDLSSESTVSRIRTEHFPLTLESARPSHTSQYLCASSRGGGGGETQYFGPGTRLLVL.

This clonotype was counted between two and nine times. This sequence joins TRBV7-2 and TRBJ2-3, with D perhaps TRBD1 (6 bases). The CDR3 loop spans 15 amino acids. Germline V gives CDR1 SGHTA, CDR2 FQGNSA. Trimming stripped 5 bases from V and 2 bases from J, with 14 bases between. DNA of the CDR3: TGTGCCAGCAGCCCAACAGGGCTGTACACAGATACGCAGTATTTT. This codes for CASSPTGLYTDTQYF. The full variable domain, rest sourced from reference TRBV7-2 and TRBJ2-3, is GAGVSQSPSNKVTEKGKDVELRCDPISGHTALYWYRQSLGQGLEFLIYFQGNSAPDKSGLPSDRFSAERTGGSVSTLTIQRTQQEDSAVYLCASSPTGLYTDTQYFGPGTRLTVL.

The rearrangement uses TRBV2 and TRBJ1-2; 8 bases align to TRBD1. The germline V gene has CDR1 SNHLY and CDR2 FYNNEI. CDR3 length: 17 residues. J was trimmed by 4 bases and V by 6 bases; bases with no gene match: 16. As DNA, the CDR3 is TGTGCCAGCAGCGAATCCCAGATACAGGGGGGTGGCTATGGCTACACCTTC. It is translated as CASSESQIQGGGYGYTF.

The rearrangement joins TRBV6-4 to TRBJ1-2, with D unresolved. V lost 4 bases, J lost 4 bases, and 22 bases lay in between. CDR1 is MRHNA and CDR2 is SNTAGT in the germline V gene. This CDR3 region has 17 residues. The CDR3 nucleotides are TGTGCCAGCAGTGCCACCCCTTCCAGCCCCGCTATCTATGGCTACACCTTC. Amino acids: CASSATPSSPAIYGYTF.

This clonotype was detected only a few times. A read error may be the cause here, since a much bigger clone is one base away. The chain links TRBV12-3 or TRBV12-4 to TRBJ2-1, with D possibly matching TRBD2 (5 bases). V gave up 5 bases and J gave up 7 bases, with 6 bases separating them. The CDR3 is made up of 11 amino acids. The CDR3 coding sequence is TGTGCCAGCAGTCGGAGGAATGAGCAGTTCTTC. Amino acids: CASSRRNEQFF.

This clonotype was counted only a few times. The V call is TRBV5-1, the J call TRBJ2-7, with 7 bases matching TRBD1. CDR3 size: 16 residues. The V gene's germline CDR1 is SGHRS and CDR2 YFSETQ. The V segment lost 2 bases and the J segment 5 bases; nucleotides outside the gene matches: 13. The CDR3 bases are TGCGCCAGCAGCTTTGTACCAGGGGGAGATGCAGACGAGCAGTACTTC. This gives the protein CASSFVPGGDADEQYF.